This TCR beta chain was captured by sequencing in a study of patients with pleural tuberculosis. The CDR3 sequence is 15 residues long. V shed 2 bases, J shed 1 base, and the junction held 4 bases outside the gene matches. TCRdb reprocessed the reads via MiXCR and lists one record per CDR3 protein. This table holds 25,000 to 30,000 distinct CDR3 sequences, more than 15% found once. This clonotype was counted many times. The sequence came from a human donor with pleural tuberculosis. The sample taken for sequencing was peripheral blood. The chain uses TRBV12-3 or TRBV12-4 and TRBJ1-1, with 7 nucleotides matching TRBD1. The CDR3 nucleotides read TGTGCCAGCAGTTTATCCGGGACAGCGAACACTGAAGCTTTCTTT. Translated: CASSLSGTANTEAFF.